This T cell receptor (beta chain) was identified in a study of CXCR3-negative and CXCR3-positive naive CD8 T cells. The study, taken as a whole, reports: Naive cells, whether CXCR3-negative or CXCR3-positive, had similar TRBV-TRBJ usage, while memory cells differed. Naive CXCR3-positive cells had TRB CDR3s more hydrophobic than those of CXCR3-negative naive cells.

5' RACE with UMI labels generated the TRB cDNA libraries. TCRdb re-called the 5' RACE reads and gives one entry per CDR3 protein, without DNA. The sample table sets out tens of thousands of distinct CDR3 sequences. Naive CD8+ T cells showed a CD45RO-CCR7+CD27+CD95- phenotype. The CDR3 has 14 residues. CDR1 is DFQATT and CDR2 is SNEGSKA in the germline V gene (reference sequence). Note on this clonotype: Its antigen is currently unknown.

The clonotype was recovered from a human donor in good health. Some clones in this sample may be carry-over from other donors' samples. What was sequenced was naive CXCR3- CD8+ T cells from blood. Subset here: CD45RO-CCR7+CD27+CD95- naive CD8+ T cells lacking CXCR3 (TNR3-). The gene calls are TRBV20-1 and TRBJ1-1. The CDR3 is CSASLLRQNGEAFF.